Listed here is a single T cell receptor beta chain. The read halts 3 residues ahead of the CDR3 end, with the missing end drawn from the germline J gene. The data stem from a study of T cells in women clearing cervical HPV infection. From germline, CDR1 is SGHVS and CDR2 FQNEAQ. The CDR3 is made up of 15 amino acids. Trimming left V 6 bases short and J 9 bases short, with 18 bases between. Profiled with immunoSEQ multiplex PCR; TCRdb holds only in-frame clones, not every one. The sample holds roughly 30,000 clones. V gene TRBV7-8 combines with J gene TRBJ1-6; D may be TRBD1 (6 bases). Sequences were obtained from blood buffy coat. The TCR was taken from a woman between 18 and 70 years old with a cervical HPV16 infection that either progressed to CIN3+ or cleared (not recorded which). The CDR3 here is CASRPALQGGSPLHF. The part of the CDR3 DNA that was read is TGTGCCAGCAGGCCGGCCCTACAGGGCGGTTCACCC.